These 27 T cell receptor beta chains share one sample of origin, sequenced in a study of blood T cells in healthy people across ages. Using a J-beta primer mix together with a sample-barcoded 5' primer, a second PCR was run for roughly 7 to 12 cycles. Using its own MiXCR run on the 5' RACE reads, TCRdb lists one record per CDR3 protein. The repertoire holds 600,000 or so distinct CDR3 sequences, with about 30% as singletons. Sample: blood. The source is a woman of 80 years or more in good health.

This clonotype was seen ten or more times. V usage is TRBV10-3 and J usage is TRBJ2-5; no firm D call. V was pared by 4 bases and J by 3 bases, with 15 bases between. CDR1 is ENHRY and CDR2 is SYGVKD in the germline V gene. The CDR3 totals 15 residues. CDR3 sequence (DNA): TGTGCCATCAGTGCGACGGGCGCGGTGGAAGAGACCCAGTACTTC. Protein product: CAISATGAVEETQYF.

The table lists this clonotype with many counts. This chain connects TRBV30 to TRBJ2-5; tentatively, D is TRBD2 (6 bases). Germline V CDR1 and CDR2: GTSNPN, SVGIG (reference sequence). V lost 4 bases and J lost 11, with 20 bases in between. The CDR3 has 13 amino acids. CDR3 coding DNA: TGTGCCTGGAATGGGGGGTCCTCTAGGGAGCAGTACTTC. Its translation: CAWNGGSSREQYF.

This clonotype was recorded a few times. This could be a read error, since a much larger clone is one nucleotide away. This chain joins TRBV30 and TRBJ2-1, with D possibly matching TRBD2 (5 bases). The DNA end favors TRBJ2-7, so the J call may be wrong. The germline CDR1 and CDR2 sequences are GTSNPN and SVGIG (reference sequence). The CDR3 length is 14 residues. CDR3 in amino acids: CAWRGRSSYNEQYF. CDR3 nucleotides: TGTGCCTGGAGGGGGAGAAGCTCCTACAATGAGCAGTACTTC.

This clonotype has a handful of counts. The chain combines TRBV5-4 with TRBJ2-7, with 9 bases aligning to TRBD1. The V and J ends lost 5 bases and 5 bases, in that order; junction bases with no gene match: 20. The germline CDR1 and CDR2 sequences are SGHNT and YYREEE (reference sequence). The CDR3 covers 18 residues. The chain's CDR3 is CASSPRTGVLLGSDEQYF. CDR3 nucleotide sequence: TGTGCCAGCAGTCCCCGGACAGGGGTCCTCCTAGGCTCAGACGAGCAGTACTTC.

This clonotype was detected only a few times. The chain employs TRBV12-3 or TRBV12-4 and TRBJ2-1, with 11 bases fitting TRBD2. V was pared by 5 bases and J by 3 bases, with 12 bases of the junction left unmatched. The CDR3 spans 18 residues. This CDR3 reads CASSRLSSGGPFYNEQFF. CDR3 in DNA: TGTGCCAGCAGTCGATTATCTAGCGGGGGGCCTTTCTACAATGAGCAGTTCTTC.

In its sample, this clonotype was seen once. The chain employs TRBV9 and TRBJ2-3, with a weak D call TRBD2 (6 bases). This CDR3 has 15 amino acids. V shed 0 bases and J shed 2 bases, with 10 bases lying between them. Germline CDR1 SGDLS, CDR2 YYNGEE. In DNA, the CDR3 is TGTGCCAGCAGCGTAGACGGCGGGACCACAGATACGCAGTATTTT. This sequence encodes CASSVDGGTTDTQYF. Drawing the rest from reference TRBV9 and TRBJ2-3, the complete variable domain is DSGVTQTPKHLITATGQRVTLRCSPRSGDLSVYWYQQSLDQGLQFLIQYYNGEERAKGNILERFSAQQFPDLHSELNLSSLELGDSALYFCASSVDGGTTDTQYFGPGTRLTVL.

V gene TRBV27 combines with J gene TRBJ1-6; a possible D gene is TRBD1 (6 bases). The CDR3 loop spans 15 amino acids. V lost 6 bases and J 7 bases, leaving 16 bases between the germline ends. Germline V gives CDR1 MNHEY, CDR2 SMNVEV (reference sequence). The CDR3 here is CASRWGGTLNSPLHF. The CDR3 DNA reads TGTGCCAGCAGGTGGGGCGGGACACTAAATTCACCCCTCCACTTT.

This chain connects TRBV20-1 to TRBJ2-5; D is tentatively TRBD1 or TRBD2 (5 bases each). Germline V gives CDR1 DFQATT, CDR2 SNEGSKA (reference sequence). The CDR3 has 11 residues. The CDR3 is CSHRRQETQYF. CDR3 in DNA: TGCAGCCACAGGAGGCAAGAGACCCAGTACTTC.

This clonotype has more than one count but fewer than ten. The chain carries TRBV20-1 and TRBJ2-2; 9 nucleotides agree with TRBD2. The germline CDR1 and CDR2 sequences are DFQATT and SNEGSKA (reference sequence). The CDR3 consists of 17 residues. The J segment lost 0 bases and the V segment lost 1 base, leaving 6 bases of the junction unmatched. CDR3 coding DNA: TGCAGTGCTAGAGTGGATAGCGGGGGCCCGAACACCGGGGAGCTGTTTTTT. It codes for CSARVDSGGPNTGELFF.

This chain links TRBV20-1 with TRBJ2-1; 7 nucleotides line up with TRBD2. Germline CDR1 is DFQATT and CDR2 is SNEGSKA (reference sequence). V trimming: 6 bases; J trimming: 4 bases; junction bases outside the gene matches: 9. The CDR3 extends over 14 amino acids. The DNA of the CDR3 is TGCAGTGCCAGACCTAGCGGAACTTACAATGAGCAGTTCTTC. Protein: CSARPSGTYNEQFF.

At least ten counts were recorded for this clonotype. V is TRBV5-8 and J is TRBJ1-2, with 7 positions matching TRBD1. Germline loops: CDR1 SGHTS, CDR2 YDEGEE. Trimming cost V 3 bases and J 3 bases; bases outside gene matches: 14. This CDR3 contains 17 residues. This chain's CDR3 is CASSSRQGSLWDYGYTF. The CDR3 DNA is TGTGCCAGCAGCTCAAGACAGGGTAGCCTCTGGGACTATGGCTACACCTTC.

Here the CDR3 reads CSARVLGAQGTEAFF. CDR3 in DNA: TGCAGTGCTAGAGTGCTGGGGGCGCAGGGAACTGAAGCTTTCTTT. This chain uses TRBV20-1 with TRBJ1-1, with a possible D match to TRBD1 (6 bases). The CDR3 spans 15 residues. V lost 1 base and J lost 5, with 17 bases in between. Germline CDR1 and CDR2: DFQATT and SNEGSKA (reference sequence).

This chain joins TRBV30 and TRBJ1-1; D remains unclear. The germline CDR1 and CDR2 sequences are GTSNPN and SVGIG (reference sequence). The ends were cut back, 4 bases at V and 6 bases at J, with 9 bases in the middle. The CDR3 sequence is 11 residues long. CDR3 DNA sequence: TGTGCCTGGAAGGGCACTGCTGAAGCTTTCTTT. Its translation is CAWKGTAEAFF. The whole variable domain, remainder taken from reference TRBV30 and TRBJ1-1, is SQTIHQWPATLVQPVGSPLSLECTVEGTSNPNLYWYRQAAGRGLQLLFYSVGIGQISSEVPQNLSASRPQDRQFILSSKKLLLSDSGFYLCAWKGTAEAFFGQGTRLTVV.

The chain joins TRBV20-1 to TRBJ2-3; TRBD2 agrees at 8 bases. The CDR3 totals 14 residues. The ends lost 3 bases at V and 1 base at J; junction bases unmatched: 3. Germline CDR1 DFQATT, CDR2 SNEGSKA (reference sequence). This chain's CDR3 is CSASSGAGTDTQYF. In DNA form, the CDR3 reads TGCAGTGCTAGTAGCGGGGCCGGCACAGATACGCAGTATTTT.

CDR3 nucleotide sequence: TGTGCCAGTACCCTGGGTGGCGGGAGATCACTCAATGAGCAGTTCTTC. This codes for CASTLGGGRSLNEQFF. V gene TRBV19 combines with J gene TRBJ2-1; 7 positions match TRBD2. The junction had 15 bases not matched to a gene; V was cut back by 7 bases and J by 6 bases. CDR3 length: 16 residues. Germline lookup yields CDR1 LNHDA and CDR2 SQIVND (reference sequence).

This clonotype was seen a few times. This chain links TRBV30 with TRBJ2-5; D is ambiguous. The CDR3 runs to 12 residues. Trimming cost V 1 base and J 2 bases, with 5 bases left between them. CDR1 is GTSNPN, CDR2 SVGIG, per germline (reference sequence). DNA for the CDR3: TGTGCCTGGAGTGGGCTGCAAGAGACCCAGTACTTC. It translates to CAWSGLQETQYF.

The chain recombines TRBV28 with TRBJ1-2, with unresolved D. The germline V gene has CDR1 MDHEN and CDR2 SYDVKM. The CDR3 length is 13 residues. With 5 bases removed from V and 0 bases from J, the gap between germline ends came to 7 bases. The CDR3 DNA is TGTGCCAGCAGTCGGCCGCCTAACTATGGCTACACCTTC. Encoded protein: CASSRPPNYGYTF.

This clonotype was observed at least ten times. The chain is built from TRBV20-1 and TRBJ2-7; D assignment may be TRBD1 or TRBD2 (5 bases each). This CDR3 is 14 amino acids long. In germline, CDR1 is DFQATT, CDR2 SNEGSKA (reference sequence). V dropped 3 bases and J dropped 4 bases, with 16 bases sitting between them. The CDR3 loop is CSASPRQGVYEQYF. In DNA form, the CDR3 reads TGCAGTGCTAGCCCAAGGCAGGGAGTATACGAGCAGTACTTC.

The sample holds many counts of this clonotype. The rearrangement links TRBV7-2 to TRBJ2-7; perhaps TRBD2 as D (6 bases). This CDR3 has 14 amino acids. V shed 5 bases and J shed 3 bases, with 14 bases lying between them. Per germline, CDR1 SGHTA and CDR2 FQGNSA. The CDR3 region is CASSAGGSGYEQYF. The CDR3 bases are TGTGCCAGCAGCGCCGGGGGAAGCGGCTACGAGCAGTACTTC.

This clonotype showed up many times. This chain uses TRBV5-6 with TRBJ2-5; 12 bases are shared with TRBD2. V lost 3 bases and J lost 12; bases outside the gene matches: 9. Germline loops: CDR1 SGHDT, CDR2 YYEEEE. This CDR3 comprises 14 residues. CDR3 protein: CASSSLAGGIGEYF. The CDR3 DNA follows: TGTGCCAGCAGCTCACTAGCGGGGGGAATCGGGGAGTACTTC.

J is TRBJ1-1 and V is TRBV7-9, with TRBD1 matching 11 bases. CDR3 length equals 16 residues. With 10 bases clipped from V and 3 bases from J, the junction kept 13 bases outside the gene matches. Germline V gene lookup returns CDR1 SEHNR and CDR2 FQNEAQ (reference sequence). CDR3 residues: CAISGQGGWGYTEAFF. The CDR3 region has the DNA TGTGCCATTTCGGGACAGGGGGGCTGGGGGTACACTGAAGCTTTCTTT.

For this clonotype: This may come from a read error, since a much larger clone is one base off. This chain connects TRBV4-3 to TRBJ2-1; TRBD2 matches at 10 bases. Losses at the gene ends were 3 bases for V and 7 bases for J; bases not matched to a gene: 15. The CDR3 is made up of 18 amino acids. Germline CDR1 and CDR2: LGHNA and YSLEER. The CDR3, as DNA: TGCGCCAGCAGCCATCGAGGGGGAGGAGCGGGGGGGGGAAATGAGCAGTTCTTC. Translating gives CASSHRGGGAGGGNEQFF.

The sample holds many counts of this clonotype. The chain couples TRBV5-1 to TRBJ2-7; D remains ambiguous. This CDR3 is built from 13 residues. With 2 bases removed from V and 2 bases from J, the gap between germline ends came to 8 bases. Germline V gene lookup returns CDR1 SGHRS and CDR2 YFSETQ. CDR3 bases: TGCGCCAGCAGCTTCAAGGTGACCTACGAGCAGTACTTC. Residues: CASSFKVTYEQYF.

This clonotype was counted ten times or more. The V call is TRBV3-1, the J call TRBJ2-5, with 8 bases lining up with TRBD2. The CDR3 covers 14 residues. Germline V gene data show CDR1 as LGHDT and CDR2 as YNNKEL (reference sequence). Unmatched junction bases numbered 8, after V lost 4 bases and J lost 7 bases. This CDR3 is CASSPGGWPRTQYF. Written as DNA, the CDR3 is TGTGCCAGCAGCCCGGGGGGGTGGCCAAGGACCCAGTACTTC.

Only a few counts were recorded for this clonotype. This chain links TRBV2 with TRBJ1-1; D gene uncertain. Germline CDR1 and CDR2: SNHLY and FYNNEI. This CDR3 is built from 15 residues. V lost 4 bases and J 1 base, leaving 13 bases between the germline ends. In nucleotides, the CDR3 is TGTGCCAGCAGTGGACAATCAACAAGGAACACTGAAGCTTTCTTT. This codes for CASSGQSTRNTEAFF.

This clonotype was detected only a few times. The chain couples TRBV6-1 to TRBJ1-1; a weak D match, TRBD1 (5 bases). Germline lookup yields CDR1 MNHNS and CDR2 SASEGT. The CDR3 runs 12 residues. Trimming pared 6 bases from V and 4 bases from J, leaving 9 bases between. This CDR3 reads CASRQAVTEAFF. CDR3 in DNA: TGTGCCAGCAGACAGGCCGTCACTGAAGCTTTCTTT.

This chain uses TRBV7-2 with TRBJ1-6, with D possibly matching TRBD1 (5 bases). The V and J ends lost 8 bases and 5 bases respectively, with 13 bases between them. Germline V gene data show CDR1 as SGHTA and CDR2 as FQGNSA. The CDR3 runs to 14 residues. CDR3 DNA sequence: TGTGCCAGCGAGTGGGGGGTCGATAATTCACCCCTCCACTTT. This encodes CASEWGVDNSPLHF.